Here is one T cell receptor (beta chain) with its context. This specimen belongs to a study of cytomegalovirus exposure and HLA in healthy donors. Using immunoSEQ multiplex PCR, the repertoire was profiled, and TCRdb retains in-frame clones only, with some absent. The data contain 95,000 to 150,000 clones, about 96% of them singletons. The V gene end was trimmed by 5 bases and the J gene end by 8 bases; junction bases not matched to a gene: 5. Per the germline V gene, CDR1 is SGHNT and CDR2 is YYREEE (reference sequence). The CDR3 runs to 12 residues. Sequenced input: PBMCs. The origin of this receptor is a man aged 18 to 29 in good health and CMV-seronegative. This sequence joins TRBV5-4 and TRBJ1-1, with TRBD1 identical over 8 bases. The CDR3 sequence is CASRFGQGEAFF. CDR3 in DNA: TGTGCCAGCAGGTTTGGACAGGGCGAAGCTTTCTTT.